The text below deals with one TCR beta chain. Its target is not known. Because the CDR3 is missing its conserved closing phenylalanine or tryptophan, this is likely a read error. Constant-region priming of 500 ng total RNA yielded TCR beta cDNA. Sequencing libraries for TCR beta derived from three nested multiplex PCR rounds that used slightly modified ARM-PCR. TRBV1-TRBV30 forward primers paired with a C-beta reverse primer were used in the first two PCR rounds, which ran approximately 10 cycles each. TCRdb redid the calling of the multiplex PCR reads with MiXCR, one entry per CDR3 protein. Of 90,000 to 140,000 distinct CDR3 sequences in the sample, approximately 80% were seen once. The germline gives CDR1 SGHAT, CDR2 FQNNGV. CDR3 length equals 16 residues. Germline trimming cut 8 bases from V and 8 bases from J; bases unmatched to any gene: 13. This sample is drawn from a study of tumor-infiltrating lymphocytes in primary liver carcinoma. For the study at large: The study enrolled male and female patients aged 30 to 69 years. Samples returned roughly 3.65 to 8 million productive TCRbeta reads, a yield that was similar across tissue types.

Study-wide results and limits: Tumor top-250-clone fraction significantly exceeded that of blood (p = 0.039).

For each extraction, RNA and DNA were obtained together from about 20-30 mg of unsorted bulk tissue. Collection of samples drew on five separate regions of each tumor. The J gene is TRBJ2-1, the V gene TRBV11-2, with TRBD2 identical over 12 bases. The TCR originated in a man between 40 and 49 years old with primary liver carcinoma and hepatitis B virus infection. Specimen: liver tumor tissue from sampling region 3. The subset here: tumor region T3, left-lateral pole. The DNA for the CDR3 is TGTGCCAGCGGCCACCTGACTAGCGGGAGTAATGATGAGCAGTTCATC. It codes for CASGHLTSGSNDEQFI.